A selection of T cell receptor beta chains follows, all from one sample in a study of shared clonotypes between healthy human individuals. Measured with immunoSEQ multiplex PCR; TCRdb has only the in-frame clones, and not every one. Of around 1.1 million clones in the sample, approximately 77% were seen once. The material sequenced was memory CD4+ T cells from PBMCs. These receptor sequences come from a man aged 18-30 years in good health. Some clones in this sample may be carry-over from other donors' samples. The CDR3 runs from the conserved cysteine through the conserved F or W. Each record gives: V gene, J gene, D gene, clone size, CDR3 DNA, CDR3 protein. The D gene is left open where the match is weak. Rows may omit the clone size; those that give it use once, few, many or a size class.

>TRBV28|TRBJ1-2|TRBD1|.
TGTGCCAGCAGTATAGGGGGACAGGGAGGCTACACCTTC
CASSIGGQGGYTF
>TRBV6-1|TRBJ1-3|.|few
TGTGCCAGCAGTCTCGGCCAGGGTGACACCATATATTTT
CASSLGQGDTIYF
>TRBV20-1|TRBJ2-1|TRBD2|.
TGCAGTGCTCTAGCGGAAAGGGAGTTCTTC
CSALAEREFF
>TRBV6-4|TRBJ2-2|.|.
TGTGCCAGCAGTGACAAACCGGGGGTCGGGGAGCTGTTTTTT
CASSDKPGVGELFF
>TRBV29-1|TRBJ2-3|TRBD2|.
TGCAGCGTGGTTAGCGGGAGGCTAACAGATACGCAGTATTTT
CSVVSGRLTDTQYF
>TRBV27|TRBJ1-2|TRBD1|.
TGTGCCAGCCGAACAGGGGCTAGTGGCTACACCTTC
CASRTGASGYTF
>TRBV4-1|TRBJ1-1|.|.
TGCGCCAGCAGCCTTCGTGGGCAGAACACTGAAGCTTTCTTT
CASSLRGQNTEAFF
>TRBV28|TRBJ2-7|.|.
TGTGCCAGCAGTTCCGCAGGGTTCTACGAGCAGTACTTC
CASSSAGFYEQYF
>TRBV5-5|TRBJ2-7|TRBD1|.
TGTGCCAGCAGCTTGAGAGGGACAGGGTTGTACGAGCAGTACTTC
CASSLRGTGLYEQYF
>TRBV7-3|TRBJ2-3|.|.
TGTGCCAGCAGCTTAGCGGCCACAGATACGCAGTATTTT
CASSLAATDTQYF
>TRBV9|TRBJ1-1|.|.
TGTGCCAGCAGCGTAGATTCCAGGAACACTGAAGCTTTCTTT
CASSVDSRNTEAFF
>TRBV28|TRBJ2-1|.|.
TGTGCCAGCGTTACAGGTCTTACCTACAATGAGCAGTTCTTC
CASVTGLTYNEQFF
>TRBV6-5|TRBJ1-2|.|.
TGTGCCAGCAGTCCCCACCGACAGGTTCCGGATGGCTACACCTTC
CASSPHRQVPDGYTF
>TRBV18|TRBJ1-2|.|.
TGTGCCAGCTCACCCTCAGGGACATCAGAAAATGGCTACACCTTC
CASSPSGTSENGYTF
>TRBV6-1|TRBJ1-1|TRBD1|once
TGTGCCAGCAGTGCCCCGGCCGCACAGGGGGGACTCGGAGCTTTCTTT
CASSAPAAQGGLGAFF
>TRBV28|TRBJ1-2|TRBD1|.
TGTGCCAGCAGGTACCGCGACAGGGATGGCTACACCTTC
CASRYRDRDGYTF
>TRBV7-8|TRBJ2-3|.|few
TGTGCCAGCAGCTTAGAATGGACCCCACAGAGGCCACCGGGTGATACGCAGTATTTT
CASSLEWTPQRPPGDTQYF
>TRBV28|TRBJ1-4|TRBD1|.
TGTGCCAGCAGTACCGGACAGGGCTGGGAAAAACTGTTTTTT
CASSTGQGWEKLFF
>TRBV4-2|TRBJ2-2|.|.
TGTGCCAGCAGCCAAGATCCGGACAGCACGGCGGGAGCGGTCGGGGAGCTGTTTTTT
CASSQDPDSTAGAVGELFF
>TRBV19|TRBJ1-1|.|.
TGTGCCAGTAGTATAGAAGGCCTGACAACGAACACTGAAGCTTTCTTT
CASSIEGLTTNTEAFF
>TRBV5-1|TRBJ2-3|.|.
TGCGCCAGCCGCTATGGTAGCGGCACAGATACGCAGTATTTT
CASRYGSGTDTQYF
>TRBV7-8|TRBJ1-2|.|few
TGTGCCAGCAGCCTCCTCGTTGGGCAGGACTATGGCTACACCTTC
CASSLLVGQDYGYTF
>TRBV6-6|TRBJ2-7|.|.
TGTGCCAGCACCGCCGGGGGTGGGCCGTACTTC
CASTAGGGPYF
>TRBV19|TRBJ2-7|.|.
TGTGCCAGTAGTCAGGTTGGGAGAACTGACGGGGTTGGCAAGCAGTACTTC
CASSQVGRTDGVGKQYF
>TRBV11-2|TRBJ2-3|TRBD2|.
TGTGCCAGCAGCTTGACTGCGCGGGCAGCGGGAGGGCTCACAGATACGCAGTATTTT
CASSLTARAAGGLTDTQYF
>TRBV9|TRBJ1-2|.|.
TGTGCCAGCAGCGTAGAAGGCCCCGGGCAGGGCTATGGCTACACCTTC
CASSVEGPGQGYGYTF
>TRBV7-2|TRBJ2-7|TRBD2|.
TGTGCCAGCAGTCGCGGACTAGTCTCCTACGAGCAGTACTTC
CASSRGLVSYEQYF
>TRBV6-6|TRBJ1-5|.|.
TGTGCCAGCAGTTATCAGGGTGCTGGTAGCAATCAGCCCCAGCATTTT
CASSYQGAGSNQPQHF
>TRBV2|TRBJ1-4|TRBD1|.
TGTGCCAGCAGGCCAGACAGGGAGGTTGGTGAAAAACTGTTTTTT
CASRPDREVGEKLFF
>TRBV10-2|TRBJ2-3|TRBD2|once
TGCGCCAGCAGTTGGGCGGGAGCCACAACAGATACGCAGTATTTT
CASSWAGATTDTQYF
>TRBV19|TRBJ1-3|TRBD1|.
TGTGCCAGTAGAAATCGACAGGGCCTCCCTGGAAACACCATATATTTT
CASRNRQGLPGNTIYF
>TRBV5-4|TRBJ2-5|.|few
TGTGCCAGCAGCTTGAGGGTTGCCAGGGGGGGAGAGACCCAGTACTTC
CASSLRVARGGETQYF
>TRBV14|TRBJ2-5|.|.
TGTGCCAGCAGCCAAGATCGTTTTCGGAGGCTCCAAGAGACCCAGTACTTC
CASSQDRFRRLQETQYF
>TRBV6-5|TRBJ1-1|TRBD1|.
TGTGCCAGCACTCACAGGGGAAGGACTGAAGCTTTCTTT
CASTHRGRTEAFF
>TRBV28|TRBJ1-2|TRBD1|once
TGTGCCAGCAGTCCCCGACAGGGAAGGGGGGTGACCTTC
CASSPRQGRGVTF
>TRBV20-1|TRBJ2-7|.|.
TGCAGTGCTCTTAACCTGTACGAGCAGTACTTC
CSALNLYEQYF
>TRBV7-2|TRBJ1-5|.|.
TGTGCCAGCAGCTCGGACATGGGTGTTACCAATCAGCCCCAGCATTTT
CASSSDMGVTNQPQHF
>TRBV2|TRBJ2-5|TRBD2|.
TGTGCCAGCTGCGCAGAGTCGGGGGGAGAGACCCAGTACTTC
CASCAESGGETQYF
>TRBV7-3|TRBJ2-2|.|.
TGTGCCAGCAGCCGAAGTGGGACACTCAACACCGGGGAGCTGTTTTTT
CASSRSGTLNTGELFF
>TRBV4-2|TRBJ2-5|TRBD1|.
TGTGCCAGCAACGACAGGGGGCGAGGGGAGACCCAGTACTTC
CASNDRGRGETQYF
>TRBV5-1|TRBJ2-7|.|few
TGCGCCAGCAGCTTAGGCGGGACAGTCTCCTACGAGCAGTACTTC
CASSLGGTVSYEQYF
>TRBV10-3|TRBJ2-5|TRBD2|.
TGTGCCATCAGTGAAACACCGGGGGGAGAGACCCAGTACTTC
CAISETPGGETQYF
>TRBV27|TRBJ2-2|.|few
TGTGCCAGCAGTTCCGTCCTCACCGGGGAGCTGTTTTTT
CASSSVLTGELFF
>TRBV7-6|TRBJ2-2|TRBD2|.
TGTGCCAGCAGCCCTGGACTAGCGGGAATCGGGGAGCTGTTTTTT
CASSPGLAGIGELFF
>TRBV5-6|TRBJ2-5|.|.
TGTGCCAGCAGCCGGGACGCAAAAGAGACCCAGTACTTC
CASSRDAKETQYF
>TRBV30|TRBJ2-3|TRBD2|.
TGTGCCTGGGTGGGCGGCGGGAGGGCCACAGATACGCAGTATTTT
CAWVGGGRATDTQYF
>TRBV5-5|TRBJ1-1|TRBD1|.
TGTGCCAGCAGCCCGACCCCGGACAGGGGGGACACTGAAGCTTTCTTT
CASSPTPDRGDTEAFF
>TRBV11-3|TRBJ2-7|TRBD1|.
TGTGCCAGCAGCCCCGACAGGGGCGAGCAGTACTTC
CASSPDRGEQYF
>TRBV29-1|TRBJ1-1|.|.
TGCAGTCAACACCGGGGAACTGAAGCTTTCTTT
CSQHRGTEAFF
>TRBV30|TRBJ1-2|TRBD1|.
TGTGCCTGGAGCCGAGGGTCCAGGGGGTATGAGGGCTACACCTTC
CAWSRGSRGYEGYTF
>TRBV15|TRBJ2-5|TRBD1|.
TGTGCCACCAGCAGAGATGGACAGGGGGGAGAGACCCAGTACTTC
CATSRDGQGGETQYF
>TRBV27|TRBJ2-7|TRBD2|once
TGTGCCAGCAGTTTCCGCGACAGGGATGGTAGCGGGAGCTCCTACGAGCAGTACTTC
CASSFRDRDGSGSSYEQYF